The 20 T cell receptor beta chains presented below share a single source sample, sequenced in a study of T cells in pancreatic ductal adenocarcinoma. The selected patients with pancreatic ductal adenocarcinoma had surgery but no neoadjuvant therapy. Assay: immunoSEQ multiplex PCR; the TCRdb copy retains only in-frame clones and omits some. The table has about 9,400 clones, 60% to 80% seen once. Sequenced sample: pancreatic tumor tissue. All receptors come from a human donor with pancreatic ductal adenocarcinoma.

The CDR3 loop is CASRSTYEQYF. CDR3 nucleotides: TGTGCCAGCAGGAGTACCTACGAGCAGTACTTC. The V gene is TRBV28, the J gene TRBJ2-7; no clear D. This CDR3 contains 11 residues. Germline V CDR1 and CDR2: MDHEN, SYDVKM. Trimming removed 6 bases from V and 2 bases from J, with 5 bases in between.

This chain connects TRBV9 to TRBJ1-2; no reliable D call. The CDR3 runs to 14 residues. In germline, CDR1 is SGDLS, CDR2 YYNGEE. Trimming stripped 6 bases from V and 4 bases from J, with 16 bases between. The CDR3 loop reads CASTGSGGSYGYTF. In DNA form, the CDR3 reads TGTGCCAGCACCGGTAGTGGCGGAAGCTATGGCTACACCTTC.

The chain is built from TRBV18 and TRBJ2-7; 7 nucleotides match TRBD1. The CDR3 has 16 amino acids. Germline V gene sequence: CDR1 KGHSH, CDR2 LQKENI. V lost 3 bases and J lost 9; bases outside the gene matches: 17. The CDR3 sequence: CASSPRNVNDRVVQYF. The CDR3 bases are TGTGCCAGCTCACCGCGCAACGTTAATGACAGGGTAGTGCAGTACTTC.

The CDR3 loop is CASSPYKSANVNTGELFF. The CDR3 DNA follows: TGTGCCAGCTCACCATATAAAAGCGCCAATGTGAACACCGGGGAGCTGTTTTTT. The chain combines TRBV18 with TRBJ2-2; D gene unclear. The CDR3 loop spans 18 amino acids. Trimming left V 2 bases short and J 1 base short, with 17 bases between. The germline V gene encodes CDR1 KGHSH and CDR2 LQKENI.

The V call is TRBV10-3, the J call TRBJ1-2; D is unresolved. The CDR3 consists of 15 residues. Trimming took 6 bases from V and 4 from J, leaving 18 bases between them. Germline CDR1 ENHRY, CDR2 SYGVKD. CDR3 in amino acids: CAISTLQAGVYGYTF. The CDR3 DNA follows: TGTGCCATCAGCACACTACAAGCAGGCGTCTATGGCTACACCTTC.

This chain uses TRBV5-1 with TRBJ2-3, with a weak D call TRBD2 (6 bases). Looked up from germline, CDR1 is SGHRS and CDR2 is YFSETQ. This CDR3 comprises 17 residues. Trimming pared 4 bases from V and 2 bases from J, leaving 20 bases between. CDR3 nucleotide sequence: TGCGCCAGCAGCCCGGGGGTGGTAGCCAAGTACACAGATACGCAGTATTTT. Protein sequence: CASSPGVVAKYTDTQYF.

The rearrangement links TRBV6-1 to TRBJ1-2; tentatively, D is TRBD1 (5 bases). V gave up 2 bases and J gave up 2 bases, with 9 bases separating them. CDR1 is MNHNS, CDR2 SASEGT, per germline. CDR3 size: 14 residues. CDR3 coding DNA: TGTGCCAGCAGTGAAACGAGGGGAAACTATGGCTACACCTTC. This gives the protein CASSETRGNYGYTF.

This clone was found once. V usage is TRBV21-1 and J usage is TRBJ1-2. TRBV21-1 is flagged as a pseudogene. This CDR3 is 16 amino acids long. CDR3 protein: CASSKERAGGEIGYTF. The CDR3 nucleotides are TGTGCCAGCAGCAAAGAAAGAGCGGGGGGCGAGATTGGCTACACCTTC.

The CDR3 nucleotides are TGTGCCAGCAATGGACGGTTTAGCAATCAGCCCCAGCATTTT. Residues: CASNGRFSNQPQHF. The chain couples TRBV28 to TRBJ1-5; no clear D gene. V was shortened by 7 bases and J by 0 bases, with 10 bases between the two germline ends. This CDR3 is built from 14 residues. In germline, CDR1 is MDHEN, CDR2 SYDVKM.

The chain employs TRBV6-6 and TRBJ1-3; a possible D gene is TRBD1 (5 bases). CDR1 is MNHNY and CDR2 is SVGAGI in the germline V gene (reference sequence). V was clipped by 0 bases and J by 2 bases, with 8 bases between them. The CDR3 consists of 15 residues. The CDR3 loop reads CASSYSLGPGNTIYF. As DNA, the CDR3 is TGTGCCAGCAGTTACTCGCTGGGGCCTGGAAACACCATATATTTT.

The chain carries TRBV7-3 and TRBJ2-2; TRBD1 matches 8 bases. J lost 0 bases, V lost 4 bases, and 4 bases had no gene match. This CDR3 has 16 residues. In germline, CDR1 is SGHTA, CDR2 FQGTGA. The CDR3 reads CASSSTGQANTGELFF. The CDR3 nucleotides are TGTGCCAGCAGCTCTACGGGACAGGCGAACACCGGGGAGCTGTTTTTT.

V usage is TRBV30 and J usage is TRBJ1-2, with D unresolved. Per germline, CDR1 GTSNPN and CDR2 SVGIG (reference sequence). This CDR3 spans 14 amino acids. V gave up 2 bases and J gave up 6 bases, with 16 bases separating them. CDR3 DNA sequence: TGTGCCTGGAGTTCAAGGGATAATATTCATGGCTACACCTTC. Translating it yields CAWSSRDNIHGYTF.

This chain uses TRBV29-1 with TRBJ2-1; TRBD2 is a possible D gene (6 bases). In germline, CDR1 is SQVTM, CDR2 ANQGSEA. The CDR3 extends over 14 amino acids. Trimming took off 6 bases at V and 1 base at J, with 13 bases between the two ends. CDR3 residues: CSVHASDSYNEQFF. Here the CDR3 DNA reads TGCAGCGTCCATGCTAGCGATTCCTACAATGAGCAGTTCTTC.

This clone was counted a few times. The junction does not match germline at one end; this may be a read error. The chain is built from TRBV11-2 and TRBJ2-5; 7 bases fit TRBD1. Germline loops: CDR1 SGHAT, CDR2 FQNNGV. The CDR3 length is 16 residues. The CDR3, as DNA: TGTGCCAGCAGCCCAAGGGGGCAGGGGACAAGAGAGGCCCAGTACTTC. Its translation: CASSPRGQGTREAQYF.

This chain uses TRBV20-1 with TRBJ1-2, with 7 bases that match TRBD1. The length of the CDR3 is 11 residues. V lost 5 bases to trimming and J lost 8 bases; unmatched junction nucleotides: 5. CDR1 DFQATT and CDR2 SNEGSKA come from the germline V gene (reference sequence). CDR3 protein: CSAPRTGGYTF. The DNA for the CDR3 is TGCAGTGCTCCCAGGACAGGCGGCTACACCTTC.

V is TRBV2 and J is TRBJ2-1, with D perhaps matching TRBD1 or TRBD2 (5 bases each). From germline, CDR1 is SNHLY and CDR2 FYNNEI. CDR3 length: 12 amino acids. Trimming took off 4 bases at V and 9 bases at J, with 10 bases between the two ends. CDR3 residues: CASSARGVEQFF. CDR3 nucleotide sequence: TGTGCCAGCAGTGCAAGGGGAGTTGAGCAGTTCTTC.

In its sample, this clone was seen a few times. The chain is built from TRBV4-1 and TRBJ1-3; D uncertain. Germline CDR1 MGHRA, CDR2 YSYEKL. The CDR3 contains 15 residues. V shed 0 bases and J shed 2 bases, with 8 bases lying between them. The CDR3 reads CASSQDPGAGNTIYF. The CDR3 coding sequence is TGCGCCAGCAGCCAAGACCCGGGCGCTGGAAACACCATATATTTT.

Points on this clone: A much larger clone differs by one base, so this may be a read error. This sample also contains other DNA sequences that code for the same CDR3. The gene calls are TRBV15 and TRBJ2-3; D unclear. The CDR3 loop spans 13 amino acids. V was shortened by 0 bases and J by 6 bases, with 7 bases between the two germline ends. The germline gives CDR1 LNHNV, CDR2 YYDKDF (reference sequence). CDR3 region: CATSRDVPDTQYF. In nucleotides, the CDR3 is TGTGCCACCAGCAGAGATGTCCCGGATACGCAGTATTTT.

The chain joins TRBV9 to TRBJ2-3; 11 nucleotides agree with TRBD2. CDR3 length: 16 residues. Losses at the gene ends were 1 base for V and 6 bases for J; bases not matched to a gene: 7. Germline V gene lookup returns CDR1 SGDLS and CDR2 YYNGEE. The CDR3 DNA reads TGTGCCAGCAGCGTATATAGCGGGAGGGCCCCGGATACGCAGTATTTT. Encoded protein: CASSVYSGRAPDTQYF. The full variable domain, completed using reference TRBV9 and TRBJ2-3, is DSGVTQTPKHLITATGQRVTLRCSPRSGDLSVYWYQQSLDQGLQFLIQYYNGEERAKGNILERFSAQQFPDLHSELNLSSLELGDSALYFCASSVYSGRAPDTQYFGPGTRLTVL.

The CDR3 sequence: CASRQLGASGGLDTQYF. CDR3 nucleotide sequence: TGTGCCAGCAGACAGCTTGGGGCTAGCGGGGGTCTAGATACGCAGTATTTT. The genes are TRBV27 and TRBJ2-3, with TRBD2 identical over 10 bases. The CDR3 is made up of 17 amino acids. J was trimmed by 5 bases and V by 6 bases; bases with no gene match: 14. Germline values: CDR1 MNHEY, CDR2 SMNVEV (reference sequence).